The 7 T cell receptor beta chains below come from one sample, sequenced in a study of T cell repertoires in cytomegalovirus infection. TCRdb itself ran the reads through MiXCR, one entry per CDR3 protein. The sample consists of nearly 450,000 distinct CDR3 sequences, approximately 30% of them appearing once. The specimen sequenced was PBMCs. These receptor sequences come from a human donor in good health (CMV status not recorded). Some clones in this sample may be carry-over from other donors' samples.

Turning to this clonotype: Possible read error: a much larger clone is one base away. The chain recombines TRBV7-6 with TRBJ1-2, with D tentatively TRBD1 (5 bases). The CDR3 covers 14 residues. Germline V gives CDR1 SGHVS, CDR2 FNYEAQ. CDR3 protein: CVSSLVPGKDGYTF. DNA of the CDR3: TGTGTCAGCAGCTTAGTGCCAGGGAAGGATGGCTACACCTTC.

Regarding this clonotype: One end of the junction fails to match germline, which may point to a read error. J is TRBJ1-2 and V is TRBV6-2 or TRBV6-3; D possibly corresponds to TRBD1 (6 bases). CDR3 size: 16 residues. The germline CDR1 and CDR2 sequences are MNHEY and SVGEGT. CDR3 nucleotide sequence: TGTTCCAGCAGTTACTCATCCCAGGGGATTGGCTATGGCTACACCTTC. Its translation is CSSSYSSQGIGYGYTF.

The chain recombines TRBV10-3 with TRBJ1-4; D remains ambiguous. This CDR3 region has 15 residues. The V gene's germline CDR1 is ENHRY and CDR2 SYGVKD. V lost 0 bases, J lost 5 bases, and 10 bases lay in between. The CDR3 bases are TGTGCCATCAGTGAGTCGAAGATCTTAAATGAAAAACTGTTTTTT. Encoded protein: CAISESKILNEKLFF.

V usage is TRBV15 and J usage is TRBJ1-5; unclear D gene. The CDR3 is made up of 13 amino acids. The germline V gene encodes CDR1 LNHNV and CDR2 YYDKDF (reference sequence). Trimming left V 8 bases short and J 3 bases short, with 11 bases between. CDR3 loop: CATARANNQPQHF. The CDR3 DNA reads as TGTGCCACCGCTCGGGCGAACAATCAGCCCCAGCATTTT.

This clonotype was counted at least ten times. This rearrangement joins TRBV6-6 to TRBJ2-7; D may be TRBD1 or TRBD2 (5 bases each). V lost 4 bases and J lost 6, with 22 bases in between. From germline, CDR1 is MNHNY and CDR2 SVGAGI (reference sequence). The CDR3 has 16 residues. For the CDR3, the DNA is TGTGCCAGCAGTTTAGAGCCGGGACGCAATGGGCTCGAGCAGTACTTC. It specifies CASSLEPGRNGLEQYF.

A few counts support this clonotype. V usage is TRBV11-3 and J usage is TRBJ2-7; 10 nucleotides match TRBD1. CDR3 length: 15 amino acids. Germline trimming cut 1 base from V and 3 bases from J; bases unmatched to any gene: 3. CDR1 is SGHNT, CDR2 YENEEA, per germline. For the CDR3, the DNA is TGTGCCAGCAGCTTAGCAGGGGACAGGGGCTACGAGCAGTACTTC. Translating it yields CASSLAGDRGYEQYF.

This clonotype was counted many times. The V and J genes are TRBV11-2 and TRBJ2-7, with TRBD2 identical over 8 bases. CDR3 length: 12 amino acids. Germline CDR1 reads SGHAT; CDR2 reads FQNNGV. The J segment lost 10 bases and the V segment lost 1 base, leaving 3 bases of the junction unmatched. The CDR3 sequence: CASSLAGGGQYF. CDR3 bases: TGTGCCAGCAGCTTAGCCGGGGGGGGCCAGTACTTC.